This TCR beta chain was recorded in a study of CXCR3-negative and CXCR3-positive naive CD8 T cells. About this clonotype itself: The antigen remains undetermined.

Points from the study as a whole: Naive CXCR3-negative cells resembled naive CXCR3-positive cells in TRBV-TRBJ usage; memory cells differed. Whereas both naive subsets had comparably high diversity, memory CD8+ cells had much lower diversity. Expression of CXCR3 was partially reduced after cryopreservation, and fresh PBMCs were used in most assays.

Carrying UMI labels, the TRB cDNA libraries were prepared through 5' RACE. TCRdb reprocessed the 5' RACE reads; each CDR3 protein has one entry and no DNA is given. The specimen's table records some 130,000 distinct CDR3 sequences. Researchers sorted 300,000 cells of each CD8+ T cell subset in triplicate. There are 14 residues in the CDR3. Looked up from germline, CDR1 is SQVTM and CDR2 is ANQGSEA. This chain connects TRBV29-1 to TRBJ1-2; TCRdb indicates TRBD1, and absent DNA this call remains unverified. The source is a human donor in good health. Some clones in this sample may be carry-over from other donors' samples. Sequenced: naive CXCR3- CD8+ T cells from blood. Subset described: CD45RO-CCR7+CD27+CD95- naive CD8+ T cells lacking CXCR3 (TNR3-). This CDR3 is CSVDRTGTLYGYTF. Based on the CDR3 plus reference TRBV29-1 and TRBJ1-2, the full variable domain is SAVISQKPSRDICQRGTSLTIQCQVDSQVTMMFWYRQQPGQSLTLIATANQGSEATYESGFVIDKFPISRPNLTFSTLTVSNMSPEDSSIYLCSVDRTGTLYGYTFGSGTRLTVV.